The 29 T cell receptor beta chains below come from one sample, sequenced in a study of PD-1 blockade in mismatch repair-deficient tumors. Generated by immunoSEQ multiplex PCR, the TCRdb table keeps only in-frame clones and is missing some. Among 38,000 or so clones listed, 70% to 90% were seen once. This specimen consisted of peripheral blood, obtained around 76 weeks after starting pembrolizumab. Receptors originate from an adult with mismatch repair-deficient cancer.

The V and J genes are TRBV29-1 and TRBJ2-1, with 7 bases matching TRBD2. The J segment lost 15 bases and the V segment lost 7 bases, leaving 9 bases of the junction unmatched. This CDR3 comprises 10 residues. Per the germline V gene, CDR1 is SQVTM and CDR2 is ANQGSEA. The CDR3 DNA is TGCAGCGGTTACAGCGGGAACGTGTTCTTC. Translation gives CSGYSGNVFF.

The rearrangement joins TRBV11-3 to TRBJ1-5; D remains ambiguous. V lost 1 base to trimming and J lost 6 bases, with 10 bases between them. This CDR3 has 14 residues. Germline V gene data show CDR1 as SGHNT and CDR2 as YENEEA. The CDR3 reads CASSLGGQTQPQHF. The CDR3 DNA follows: TGTGCCAGCAGCTTAGGGGGTCAGACTCAGCCCCAGCATTTT.

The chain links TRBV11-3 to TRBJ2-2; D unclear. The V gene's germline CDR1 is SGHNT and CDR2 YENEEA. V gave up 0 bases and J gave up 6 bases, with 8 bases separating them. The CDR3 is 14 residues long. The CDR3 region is CASSLEGRPGELFF. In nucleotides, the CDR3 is TGTGCCAGCAGCTTAGAAGGCAGGCCCGGGGAGCTGTTTTTT.

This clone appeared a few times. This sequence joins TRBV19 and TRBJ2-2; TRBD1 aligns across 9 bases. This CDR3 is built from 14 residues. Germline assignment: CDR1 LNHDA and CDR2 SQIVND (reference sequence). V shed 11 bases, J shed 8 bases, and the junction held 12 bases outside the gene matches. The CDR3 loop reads CASKGTGLRGELFF. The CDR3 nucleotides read TGTGCCTCAAAGGGGACAGGGCTCCGGGGGGAGCTGTTTTTT. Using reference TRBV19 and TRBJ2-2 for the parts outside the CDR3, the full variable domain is DGGITQSPKYLFRKEGQNVTLSCEQNLNHDAMYWYRQDPGQGLRLIYYSQIVNDFQKGDIAEGYSVSREKKESFPLTVTSAQKNPTAFYLCASKGTGLRGELFFGEGSRLTVL.

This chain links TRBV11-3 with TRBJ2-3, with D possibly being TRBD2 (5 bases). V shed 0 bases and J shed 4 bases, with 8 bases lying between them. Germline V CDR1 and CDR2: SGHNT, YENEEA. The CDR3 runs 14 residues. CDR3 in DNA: TGTGCCAGCAGCTTAGATTACGGGGCAGATACGCAGTATTTT. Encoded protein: CASSLDYGADTQYF.

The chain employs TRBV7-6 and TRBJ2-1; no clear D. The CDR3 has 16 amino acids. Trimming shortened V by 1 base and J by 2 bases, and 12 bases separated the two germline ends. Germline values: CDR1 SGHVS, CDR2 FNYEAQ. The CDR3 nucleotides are TGTGCCAGCAGCTTAGTTCTGGCCCCGACCTACAATGAGCAGTTCTTC. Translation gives CASSLVLAPTYNEQFF.

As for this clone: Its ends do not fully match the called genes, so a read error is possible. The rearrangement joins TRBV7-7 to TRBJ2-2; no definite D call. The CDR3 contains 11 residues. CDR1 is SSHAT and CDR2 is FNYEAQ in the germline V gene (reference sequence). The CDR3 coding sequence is TGTGCTAGCAGCAATAGGGGGGAGCTGTTTTTT. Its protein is CASSNRGELFF. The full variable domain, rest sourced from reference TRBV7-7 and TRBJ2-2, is GAGVSQSPRYKVTKRGQDVTLRCDPISSHATLYWYQQALGQGPEFLTYFNYEAQPDKSGLPSDRFSAERPEGSISTLTIQRTEQRDSAMYRCASSNRGELFFGEGSRLTVL.

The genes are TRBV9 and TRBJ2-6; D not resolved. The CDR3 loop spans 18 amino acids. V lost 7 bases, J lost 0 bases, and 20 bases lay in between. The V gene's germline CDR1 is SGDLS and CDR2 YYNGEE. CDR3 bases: TGTGCCAGCTCCCTTCGGCGAGGCACCCACTCTGGGGCCAACGTCCTGACTTTC. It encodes CASSLRRGTHSGANVLTF.

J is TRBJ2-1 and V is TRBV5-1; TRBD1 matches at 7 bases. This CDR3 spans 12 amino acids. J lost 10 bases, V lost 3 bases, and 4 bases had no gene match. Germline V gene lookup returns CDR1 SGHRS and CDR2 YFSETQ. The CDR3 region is CASSYTGDEQFF. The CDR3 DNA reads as TGCGCCAGCAGCTATACAGGGGACGAGCAGTTCTTC.

The DNA for the CDR3 is TGTGCCAGTAGTAAGGGGGACATCATCCACGAGCAGTACTTC. Translation: CASSKGDIIHEQYF. V gene TRBV19 combines with J gene TRBJ2-7; possibly TRBD1 for D (6 bases). There are 14 residues in the CDR3. CDR1 and CDR2 from the germline V gene are LNHDA and SQIVND (reference sequence). V gave up 4 bases and J gave up 5 bases, with 15 bases separating them.

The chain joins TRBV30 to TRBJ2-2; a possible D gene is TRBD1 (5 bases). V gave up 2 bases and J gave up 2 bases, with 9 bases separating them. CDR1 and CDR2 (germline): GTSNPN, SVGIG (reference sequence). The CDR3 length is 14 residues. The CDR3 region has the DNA TGTGCCTGGAGTATAGACAGAAACACCGGGGAGCTGTTTTTT. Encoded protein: CAWSIDRNTGELFF.

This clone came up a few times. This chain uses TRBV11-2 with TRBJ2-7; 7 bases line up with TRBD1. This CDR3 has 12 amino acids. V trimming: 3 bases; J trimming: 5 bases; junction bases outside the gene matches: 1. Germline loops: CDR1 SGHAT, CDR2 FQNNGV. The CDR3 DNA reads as TGTGCCAGCAGCTTCGGGACAGACGAGCAGTACTTC. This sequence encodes CASSFGTDEQYF.

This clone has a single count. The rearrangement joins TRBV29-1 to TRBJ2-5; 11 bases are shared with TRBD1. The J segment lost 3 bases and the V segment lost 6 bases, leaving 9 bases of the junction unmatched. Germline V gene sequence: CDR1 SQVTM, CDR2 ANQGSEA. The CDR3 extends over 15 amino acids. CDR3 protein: CSVVRTGGVEETQYF. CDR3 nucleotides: TGCAGCGTCGTCCGGACAGGGGGCGTTGAAGAGACCCAGTACTTC.

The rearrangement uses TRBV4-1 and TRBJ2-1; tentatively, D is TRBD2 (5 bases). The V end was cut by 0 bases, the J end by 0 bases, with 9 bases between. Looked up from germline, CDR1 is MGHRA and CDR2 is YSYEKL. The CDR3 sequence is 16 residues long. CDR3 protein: CASSQDRSGSYNEQFF. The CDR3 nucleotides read TGCGCCAGCAGCCAAGATAGGAGCGGCTCCTACAATGAGCAGTTCTTC.

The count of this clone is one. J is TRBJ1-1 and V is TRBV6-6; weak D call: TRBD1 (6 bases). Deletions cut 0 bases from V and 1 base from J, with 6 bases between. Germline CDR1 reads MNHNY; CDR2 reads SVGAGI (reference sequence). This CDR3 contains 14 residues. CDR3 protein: CASSYSTGNTEAFF. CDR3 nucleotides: TGTGCCAGCAGTTACTCGACAGGGAACACTGAAGCTTTCTTT.

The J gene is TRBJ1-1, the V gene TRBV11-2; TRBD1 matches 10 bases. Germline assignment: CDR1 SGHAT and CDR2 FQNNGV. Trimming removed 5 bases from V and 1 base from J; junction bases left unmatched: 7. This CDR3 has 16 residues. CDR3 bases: TGTGCCAGCAGCGCAACCGGGACAGGGGCGAACACTGAAGCTTTCTTT. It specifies CASSATGTGANTEAFF.

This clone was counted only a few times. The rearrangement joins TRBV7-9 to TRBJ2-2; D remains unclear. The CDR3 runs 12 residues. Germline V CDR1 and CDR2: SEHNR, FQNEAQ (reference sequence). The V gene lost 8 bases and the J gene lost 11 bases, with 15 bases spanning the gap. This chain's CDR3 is CASSWMDRELFF. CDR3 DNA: TGTGCCAGCTCCTGGATGGATCGTGAGCTGTTTTTT.

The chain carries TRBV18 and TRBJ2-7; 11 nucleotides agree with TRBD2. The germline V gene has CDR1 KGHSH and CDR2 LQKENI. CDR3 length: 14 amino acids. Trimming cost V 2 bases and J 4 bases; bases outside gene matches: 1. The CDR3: CASSPGTSGYEQYF. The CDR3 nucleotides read TGTGCCAGCTCACCAGGGACTAGCGGTTACGAGCAGTACTTC.

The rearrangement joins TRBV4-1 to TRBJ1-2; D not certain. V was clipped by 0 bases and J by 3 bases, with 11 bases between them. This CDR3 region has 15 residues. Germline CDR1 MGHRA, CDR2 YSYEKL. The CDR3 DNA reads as TGCGCCAGCAGCCAAGAAGATAAACGGGACTATGGCTACACCTTC. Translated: CASSQEDKRDYGYTF.

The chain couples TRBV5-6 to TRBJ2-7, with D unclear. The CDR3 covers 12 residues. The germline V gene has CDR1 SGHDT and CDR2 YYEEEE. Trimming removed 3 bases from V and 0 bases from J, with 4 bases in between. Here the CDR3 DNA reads TGTGCCAGCAGCTCGAGCTCCTACGAGCAGTACTTC. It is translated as CASSSSSYEQYF.

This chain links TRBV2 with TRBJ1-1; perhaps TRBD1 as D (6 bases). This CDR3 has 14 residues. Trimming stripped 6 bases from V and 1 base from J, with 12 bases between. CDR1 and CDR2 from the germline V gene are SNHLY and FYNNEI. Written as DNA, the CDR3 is TGTGCCAGCAGGGGGACAAGAGGGAACACTGAAGCTTTCTTT. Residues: CASRGTRGNTEAFF.

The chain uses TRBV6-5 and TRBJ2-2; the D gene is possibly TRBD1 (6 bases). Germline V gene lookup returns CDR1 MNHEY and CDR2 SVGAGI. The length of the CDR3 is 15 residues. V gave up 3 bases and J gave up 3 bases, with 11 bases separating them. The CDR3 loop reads CASSYSPGDTGELFF. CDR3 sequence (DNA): TGTGCCAGCAGTTATAGCCCAGGGGACACCGGGGAGCTGTTTTTT.

DNA of the CDR3: TGTGCCACGCTTGTAAGGGCCAGCGAAAGCTCCTACGAGCAGTACTTC. Encoded protein: CATLVRASESSYEQYF. The chain couples TRBV6-6 to TRBJ2-7; D not resolved. This CDR3 is built from 16 residues. V lost 10 bases, J lost 0 bases, and 22 bases lay in between. From germline, CDR1 is MNHNY and CDR2 SVGAGI (reference sequence).

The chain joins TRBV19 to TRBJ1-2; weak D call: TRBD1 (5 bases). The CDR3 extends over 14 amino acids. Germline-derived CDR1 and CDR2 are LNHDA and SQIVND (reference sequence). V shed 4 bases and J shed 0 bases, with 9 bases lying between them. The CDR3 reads CASSTRQTNYGYTF. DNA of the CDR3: TGTGCCAGTAGTACCCGACAGACTAACTATGGCTACACCTTC.

The CDR3 loop reads CASSLSGTSYEQYF. The CDR3 nucleotides are TGCGCCAGCAGCTTAAGCGGAACCTCCTACGAGCAGTACTTC. The V and J genes are TRBV5-1 and TRBJ2-7, with D maybe TRBD2 (5 bases). The germline V gene encodes CDR1 SGHRS and CDR2 YFSETQ. V was trimmed by 2 bases and J by 0 bases, leaving 9 bases between them. This CDR3 has 14 amino acids.

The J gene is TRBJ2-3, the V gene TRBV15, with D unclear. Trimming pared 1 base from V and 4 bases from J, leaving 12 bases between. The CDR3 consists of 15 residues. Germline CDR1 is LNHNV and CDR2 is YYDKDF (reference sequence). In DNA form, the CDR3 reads TGTGCCACCAGCAGAGTCCTGACCAGCCCAGATACGCAGTATTTT. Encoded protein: CATSRVLTSPDTQYF.

This CDR3 reads CASMRGQNEQFF. CDR3 DNA sequence: TGTGCCAGTATGAGGGGGCAGAATGAGCAGTTCTTC. The V and J genes are TRBV19 and TRBJ2-1; 7 bases are a match to TRBD1. The V and J ends lost 7 bases and 7 bases, in that order; junction bases with no gene match: 4. CDR3 size: 12 residues. Per germline, CDR1 LNHDA and CDR2 SQIVND (reference sequence). Together with reference TRBV19 and TRBJ2-1, the CDR3 gives the full variable domain: DGGITQSPKYLFRKEGQNVTLSCEQNLNHDAMYWYRQDPGQGLRLIYYSQIVNDFQKGDIAEGYSVSREKKESFPLTVTSAQKNPTAFYLCASMRGQNEQFFGPGTRLTVL.

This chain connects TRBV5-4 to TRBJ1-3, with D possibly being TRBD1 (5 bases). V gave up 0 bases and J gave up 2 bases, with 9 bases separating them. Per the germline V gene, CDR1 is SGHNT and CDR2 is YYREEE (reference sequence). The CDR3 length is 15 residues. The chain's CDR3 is CASSLDGGAGNTIYF. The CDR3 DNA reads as TGTGCCAGCAGCTTGGATGGAGGGGCTGGAAACACCATATATTTT.

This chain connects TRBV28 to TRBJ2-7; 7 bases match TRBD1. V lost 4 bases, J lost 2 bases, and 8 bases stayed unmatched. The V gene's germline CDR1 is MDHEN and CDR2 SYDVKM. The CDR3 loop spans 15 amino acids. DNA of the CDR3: TGTGCCAGCAGTTCCCCGGGACAGTTAACCTACGAGCAGTACTTC. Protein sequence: CASSSPGQLTYEQYF.